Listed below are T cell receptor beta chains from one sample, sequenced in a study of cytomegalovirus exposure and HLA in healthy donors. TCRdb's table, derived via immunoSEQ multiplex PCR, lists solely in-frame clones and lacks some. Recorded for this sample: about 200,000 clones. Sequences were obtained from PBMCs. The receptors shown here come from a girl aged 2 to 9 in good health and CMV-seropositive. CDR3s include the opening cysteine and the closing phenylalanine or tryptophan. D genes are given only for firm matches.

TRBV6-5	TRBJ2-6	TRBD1	CASRPQGAGANVLTF	TGTGCCAGCAGGCCACAGGGGGCTGGGGCCAACGTCCTGACTTTC
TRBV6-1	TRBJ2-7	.	CASSGGQSGFYEQYF	TGTGCCAGCAGTGGGGGGCAGTCAGGATTCTACGAGCAGTACTTC
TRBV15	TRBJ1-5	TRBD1	CATSSDPGQGYQPQHF	TGTGCCACCAGCAGTGATCCGGGACAGGGATATCAGCCCCAGCATTTT
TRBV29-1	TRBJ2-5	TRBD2	CSVDGREGYQETQYF	TGCAGCGTTGATGGCCGGGAGGGCTACCAAGAGACCCAGTACTTC
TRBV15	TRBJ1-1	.	CATSRDFGDEAFF	TGTGCCACCAGCAGAGACTTCGGGGATGAAGCTTTCTTT
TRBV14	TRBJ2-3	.	CASSQDFRGTQYF	TGTGCCAGCAGCCAAGATTTCCGCGGTACGCAGTATTTT
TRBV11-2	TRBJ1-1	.	CASSLAEGMNTEAFF	TGTGCCAGCAGCTTAGCGGAGGGGATGAACACTGAAGCTTTCTTT
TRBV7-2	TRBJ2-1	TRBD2	CASSLEVGGLGYNEQFF	TGTGCCAGCAGCTTAGAGGTGGGGGGACTAGGCTACAATGAGCAGTTCTTC
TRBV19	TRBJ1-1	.	CASSSPDRRRTEAFF	TGTGCCAGTAGTTCCCCCGACAGGAGGCGGACTGAAGCTTTCTTT
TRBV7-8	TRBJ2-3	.	CASSCGPADTQYF	TGTGCCAGCAGCTGCGGGCCGGCGGATACGCAGTATTTT
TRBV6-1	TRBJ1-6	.	CASSEVPGAGSPLHF	TGTGCCAGCAGTGAAGTGCCAGGGGCCGGTTCACCCCTCCACTTT
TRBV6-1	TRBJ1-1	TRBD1	CASSEPGQGLNTEAFF	TGTGCCAGCAGTGAGCCGGGACAGGGTTTGAACACTGAAGCTTTCTTT
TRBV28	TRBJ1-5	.	CASSSPPDQPQHF	TGTGCCAGCAGTTCCCCCCCTGATCAGCCCCAGCATTTT
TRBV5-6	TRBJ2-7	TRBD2	CASSYGLVRSSYEQYF	TGTGCCAGCAGCTACGGACTAGTCAGGAGCTCCTACGAGCAGTACTTC
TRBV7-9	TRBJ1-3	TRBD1	CASSWNGQGALGNTIYF	TGTGCCAGCAGCTGGAATGGACAGGGGGCACTTGGAAACACCATATATTTT
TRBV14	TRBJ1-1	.	CASSRGYTEAFF	TGTGCCAGCAGCCGAGGTTACACTGAAGCTTTCTTT
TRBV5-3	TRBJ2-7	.	CAAGYNRYEQYF	TGTGCCGCCGGGTATAATCGCTACGAGCAGTACTTC
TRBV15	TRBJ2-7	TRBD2	CATSHTGGGDLQVQYF	TGTGCCACCAGCCATACCGGGGGGGGCGACTTGCAGGTCCAGTACTTC
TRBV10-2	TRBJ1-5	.	CASSEGTTSNQPQHF	TGCGCCAGCAGTGAGGGAACTACTAGCAATCAGCCCCAGCATTTT
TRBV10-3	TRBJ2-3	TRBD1	CATGQGGTDTQYF	TGTGCCACCGGACAGGGTGGCACAGATACGCAGTATTTT
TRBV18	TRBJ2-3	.	CASSPGDTTTDTQYF	TGTGCCAGCTCACCGGGGGACACTACCACAGATACGCAGTATTTT